Below, 30 T cell receptor beta chains from the same sample are listed, as sequenced in a study of cytomegalovirus exposure and HLA in healthy donors. PCR primers comprised 60 Vbeta and 13 Jbeta primers. Only in-frame clones appear in the TCRdb table, and some are missing; sequencing was by immunoSEQ multiplex PCR. This sample yields about 150,000 clones, of which roughly three quarters are seen a single time; 7.7% belongs to the top ten. Sample: PBMCs. These receptors all come from a man aged 30 to 39 in good health and CMV-seropositive.

V is TRBV5-1 and J is TRBJ1-2; 9 bases align to TRBD1. Germline CDR1 and CDR2: SGHRS and YFSETQ. V lost 3 bases to trimming and J lost 4 bases; unmatched junction nucleotides: 13. This CDR3 region has 17 residues. CDR3 sequence reads: CASSYGTGNEVAYGYTF. The DNA for the CDR3 is TGCGCCAGCAGCTACGGGACAGGGAATGAGGTTGCCTATGGCTACACCTTC.

The V gene is TRBV18, the J gene TRBJ1-5; 10 nucleotides match TRBD1. Germline assignment: CDR1 KGHSH and CDR2 LQKENI. The CDR3 is 16 residues long. J was trimmed by 2 bases and V by 6 bases; bases with no gene match: 7. CDR3 sequence: CASSPGTGVGNQPQHF. The DNA of the CDR3 is TGTGCCAGCTCCCCCGGGACAGGGGTAGGCAATCAGCCCCAGCATTTT. The full variable domain, rest sourced from reference TRBV18 and TRBJ1-5, is NAGVMQNPRHLVRRRGQEARLRCSPMKGHSHVYWYRQLPEEGLKFMVYLQKENIIDESGMPKERFSAEFPKEGPSILRIQQVVRGDSAAYFCASSPGTGVGNQPQHFGDGTRLSIL.

This clone was detected a few times. This chain joins TRBV4-3 and TRBJ2-5, with a tentative D call TRBD1 (7 bases). CDR3 length: 22 residues. Between the trimmed V and J ends, which lost 2 bases and 5 bases, there was a span of 36 bases. Per the germline V gene, CDR1 is LGHNA and CDR2 is YSLEER. The CDR3 sequence is CASSQRGVCRGKQYRGSETQYF. Written as DNA, the CDR3 is TGCGCCAGCAGCCAAAGGGGGGTTTGTCGGGGAAAACAGTACAGGGGTTCGGAGACCCAGTACTTC.

J is TRBJ2-7 and V is TRBV5-1; perhaps TRBD2 as D (6 bases). CDR1 is SGHRS and CDR2 is YFSETQ in the germline V gene. This CDR3 has 13 amino acids. Trimming cost V 0 bases and J 6 bases, with 10 bases left between them. The CDR3 DNA sequence: TGCGCCAGCAGCTTGGTCGTCGGGGGCGAGCAGTACTTC. Translating gives CASSLVVGGEQYF.

This chain uses TRBV7-9 with TRBJ2-3, with a weak D call TRBD2 (6 bases). The germline CDR1 and CDR2 sequences are SEHNR and FQNEAQ (reference sequence). The CDR3 spans 14 residues. Trimming cost V 8 bases and J 2 bases, with 14 bases left between them. CDR3 loop: CASGGTLDTDTQYF. CDR3 nucleotides: TGTGCCAGCGGCGGGACTCTCGACACAGATACGCAGTATTTT. Using reference TRBV7-9 and TRBJ2-3 for the parts outside the CDR3, the full variable domain is DTGVSQNPRHKITKRGQNVTFRCDPISEHNRLYWYRQTLGQGPEFLTYFQNEAQLEKSRLLSDRFSAERPKGSFSTLEIQRTEQGDSAMYLCASGGTLDTDTQYFGPGTRLTVL.

V and J are TRBV11-3 and TRBJ2-3; 8 bases are shared with TRBD2. The junction had 6 bases not matched to a gene; V was cut back by 6 bases and J by 1 base. The CDR3 is 15 residues long. Germline V lookup: CDR1 SGHNT, CDR2 YENEEA. The CDR3, as DNA: TGTGCCAGCAGTCGAACTAGCGGTGGCACAGATACGCAGTATTTT. Residues: CASSRTSGGTDTQYF.

This chain connects TRBV5-1 to TRBJ2-5, with 8 positions matching TRBD1. Germline CDR1 and CDR2: SGHRS and YFSETQ. V was pared by 3 bases and J by 4 bases, with 11 bases of the junction left unmatched. This CDR3 has 16 residues. The CDR3 nucleotides are TGCGCCAGCAGCTCTCAACCCCGAGGACAGGGAGAGACCCAGTACTTC. Encoded protein: CASSSQPRGQGETQYF. The variable domain in full, with the rest retrieved from reference TRBV5-1 and TRBJ2-5, is KAGVTQTPRYLIKTRGQQVTLSCSPISGHRSVSWYQQTPGQGLQFLFEYFSETQRNKGNFPGRFSGRQFSNSRSEMNVSTLELGDSALYLCASSSQPRGQGETQYFGPGTRLLVL.

V usage is TRBV2 and J usage is TRBJ2-5; the match to TRBD2 covers 12 bases. The germline CDR1 and CDR2 sequences are SNHLY and FYNNEI. V lost 6 bases, J lost 5 bases, and 7 bases stayed unmatched. The CDR3 is 15 residues long. The CDR3, as DNA: TGTGCCAGCAGGATGACTAGCGGGAGCGGGGAGACCCAGTACTTC. Translation gives CASRMTSGSGETQYF.

This clone was counted a single time. The rearrangement joins TRBV11-2 to TRBJ2-1; 13 bases are shared with TRBD2. V was clipped by 0 bases and J by 7 bases; unmatched bases: 3. The CDR3 runs to 16 residues. Germline V gene data show CDR1 as SGHAT and CDR2 as FQNNGV. This CDR3 is CASSLELAGGGNEQFF. CDR3 coding DNA: TGTGCCAGCAGCTTAGAACTAGCGGGAGGGGGAAATGAGCAGTTCTTC.

The DNA for the CDR3 is TGCGCCAGCAGCTTGGGTCGCGGGGGGCGGACCTACGAGCAGTACTTC. It yields the protein CASSLGRGGRTYEQYF. V and J are TRBV5-1 and TRBJ2-7; the match to TRBD2 covers 8 bases. J gave up 2 bases and V 0 bases, and 7 bases lay outside the gene matches. CDR1 is SGHRS, CDR2 YFSETQ, per germline. The length of the CDR3 is 16 residues.

The table lists this clone with a few counts. The chain recombines TRBV5-1 with TRBJ2-1; D gene ambiguous. Trimming removed 0 bases from V and 8 bases from J, with 6 bases in between. The CDR3 spans 12 residues. Per germline, CDR1 SGHRS and CDR2 YFSETQ. CDR3 sequence reads: CASSLAFDEQFF. The CDR3 DNA reads as TGCGCCAGCAGCTTGGCGTTCGATGAGCAGTTCTTC.

This clone was found once. The chain is built from TRBV9 and TRBJ2-5; 11 bases fit TRBD2. Germline CDR1 reads SGDLS; CDR2 reads YYNGEE. The V gene end was trimmed by 6 bases and the J gene end by 3 bases; junction bases not matched to a gene: 10. The CDR3 extends over 16 amino acids. This CDR3 is CASTPLAGLAEETQYF. CDR3 nucleotides: TGTGCCAGCACCCCCCTGGCGGGACTAGCGGAAGAGACCCAGTACTTC.

This clone came up a few times. V gene TRBV27 combines with J gene TRBJ2-3, with a possible D match to TRBD1 (6 bases). The germline V gene encodes CDR1 MNHEY and CDR2 SMNVEV (reference sequence). The CDR3 totals 14 residues. Trimming removed 6 bases at V and 5 bases at J, with 15 bases between. The CDR3: CASSPRRGGDTQYF. CDR3 DNA: TGTGCCAGCAGCCCGAGACGAGGGGGAGATACGCAGTATTTT.

The V and J genes are TRBV7-8 and TRBJ1-1; D gene ambiguous. The V gene lost 10 bases and the J gene lost 3 bases, with 21 bases spanning the gap. Germline V gives CDR1 SGHVS, CDR2 FQNEAQ. CDR3 length equals 15 residues. As DNA, the CDR3 is TGTGCCACCACCAAAAGAGGAGTGGGTGACACTGAAGCTTTCTTT. Encoded protein: CATTKRGVGDTEAFF.

This clone appeared once. The rearrangement uses TRBV27 and TRBJ1-4; D perhaps matches TRBD1 (6 bases). The germline V gene encodes CDR1 MNHEY and CDR2 SMNVEV (reference sequence). The CDR3 covers 15 residues. V lost 2 bases, J lost 7 bases, and 14 bases lay in between. DNA of the CDR3: TGTGCCAGCAGTTTAGGGACATACCCCAGTGAAAAACTGTTTTTT. The encoded protein is CASSLGTYPSEKLFF.

The chain links TRBV30 to TRBJ1-5; weak D call: TRBD1 (6 bases). The V end lost 3 bases, the J end lost 9 bases, and 15 bases lay between the germline ends. CDR3 size: 13 residues. Germline lookup yields CDR1 GTSNPN and CDR2 SVGIG (reference sequence). This chain's CDR3 is CAWSGQRLGPQHF. The CDR3 region has the DNA TGTGCCTGGAGCGGACAGCGCCTGGGGCCCCAGCATTTT.

V usage is TRBV28 and J usage is TRBJ2-1; 16 nucleotides match TRBD2. The germline V gene encodes CDR1 MDHEN and CDR2 SYDVKM. Losses at the gene ends were 5 bases for V and 4 bases for J; bases not matched to a gene: 8. The CDR3 consists of 18 residues. CDR3 coding DNA: TGTGCCAGCAGTGGGACTAGCGGGAGGGCCTCTTCGTACAATGAGCAGTTCTTC. It specifies CASSGTSGRASSYNEQFF.

The gene calls are TRBV7-2 and TRBJ2-7; the D is unclear. Trimming removed 5 bases at V and 4 bases at J, with 15 bases between. The CDR3 extends over 14 amino acids. Germline assignment: CDR1 SGHTA and CDR2 FQGNSA. This CDR3 reads CASSARVRSYEQYF. The CDR3 DNA reads TGTGCCAGCAGCGCCCGTGTGAGAAGTTACGAGCAGTACTTC.

CDR3 DNA: TGTGCCAGCAGCTTGGCCGGGACTAGCGGAGACCTGTTCTTC. The encoded protein is CASSLAGTSGDLFF. This sequence joins TRBV11-2 and TRBJ2-1; 11 nucleotides align to TRBD2. After removal of 3 bases from V and 15 bases from J, the junction contained 10 bases not matched to a gene. Germline V lookup: CDR1 SGHAT, CDR2 FQNNGV. There are 14 residues in the CDR3.

The chain joins TRBV9 to TRBJ1-2, with D uncertain. Trimming left V 4 bases short and J 0 bases short, with 10 bases between. CDR1 is SGDLS, CDR2 YYNGEE, per germline. This CDR3 contains 14 residues. The CDR3 loop is CASSPPTANYGYTF. CDR3 in DNA: TGTGCCAGCAGCCCCCCTACTGCTAACTATGGCTACACCTTC.

This sequence joins TRBV6-4 and TRBJ2-3; 12 bases agree with TRBD2. Germline V gene sequence: CDR1 MRHNA, CDR2 SNTAGT. The CDR3 has 15 amino acids. V lost 2 bases and J lost 4; bases outside the gene matches: 1. For the CDR3, the DNA is TGTGCCAGCAGTGACCCTAGCGGGGGGGCAGATACGCAGTATTTT. Translating gives CASSDPSGGADTQYF.

This CDR3 is CASSLGGPGNTIYF. Here the CDR3 DNA reads TGTGCCAGCAGCTTAGGTGGGCCTGGAAACACCATATATTTT. The V and J genes are TRBV7-7 and TRBJ1-3, with D uncertain. The germline V gene encodes CDR1 SSHAT and CDR2 FNYEAQ (reference sequence). Between the trimmed V and J ends, which lost 1 base and 2 bases, there was a span of 6 bases. The CDR3 contains 14 residues.

The chain employs TRBV7-6 and TRBJ2-5; the match to TRBD2 covers 13 bases. CDR3 length: 19 amino acids. Germline loops: CDR1 SGHVS, CDR2 FNYEAQ. V gave up 5 bases and J gave up 4 bases; unmatched junction bases: 16. The CDR3 region is CASSLDRIGTSGISETQYF. CDR3 nucleotide sequence: TGTGCCAGCAGCCTCGACCGAATCGGGACTAGCGGGATTTCAGAGACCCAGTACTTC.

This chain uses TRBV19 with TRBJ1-1; D is undetermined. This CDR3 spans 15 amino acids. The germline V gene has CDR1 LNHDA and CDR2 SQIVND (reference sequence). V lost 1 base and J 0 bases, leaving 9 bases between the germline ends. The CDR3 loop reads CASSIGPEMNTEAFF. CDR3 bases: TGTGCCAGTAGTATAGGGCCAGAAATGAACACTGAAGCTTTCTTT.

This chain uses TRBV2 with TRBJ2-1, with 7 bases matching TRBD1. The trim removed 4 bases at V and 2 bases at J, leaving 2 bases unmatched. The germline V gene encodes CDR1 SNHLY and CDR2 FYNNEI. CDR3 length: 14 residues. CDR3 DNA sequence: TGTGCCAGCAGTGCCGGGACAGCCTACAATGAGCAGTTCTTC. It translates to CASSAGTAYNEQFF.

V and J are TRBV5-5 and TRBJ1-2; D gene uncertain. V lost 4 bases, J lost 4 bases, and 17 bases lay in between. This CDR3 comprises 15 residues. Germline CDR1 and CDR2: SGHKS and YYEKEE (reference sequence). CDR3 bases: TGTGCCAGCAGCCTCTCAGGAATGTCATCCTATGGCTACACCTTC. It yields the protein CASSLSGMSSYGYTF.

This clone was detected once. This rearrangement joins TRBV19 to TRBJ2-5, with 8 positions matching TRBD2. The V gene's germline CDR1 is LNHDA and CDR2 SQIVND (reference sequence). The CDR3 has 16 amino acids. V shed 4 bases and J 0 bases; nucleotides not matched to a gene: 7. The CDR3 DNA follows: TGTGCCAGTAGTACTTCGGCTAGCGGGTACCAAGAGACCCAGTACTTC. Its protein product is CASSTSASGYQETQYF.

The gene calls are TRBV10-3 and TRBJ2-7; weak D call: TRBD1 (6 bases). This CDR3 spans 12 amino acids. The germline V gene has CDR1 ENHRY and CDR2 SYGVKD. V was shortened by 9 bases and J by 1 base, with 10 bases between the two germline ends. The CDR3 is CAIWDTSYEQYF. CDR3 in DNA: TGTGCCATTTGGGACACATCCTACGAGCAGTACTTC.

V is TRBV5-8 and J is TRBJ2-7; possibly TRBD2 for D (5 bases). Trimming left V 2 bases short and J 2 bases short, with 11 bases between. The CDR3 is 14 amino acids. Germline CDR1 SGHTS, CDR2 YDEGEE. DNA for the CDR3: TGTGCCAGCAGCTTAGGAGGCCTCCCCTACGAGCAGTACTTC. Its translation: CASSLGGLPYEQYF.

The chain couples TRBV6-5 to TRBJ1-2, with D possibly matching TRBD1 (5 bases). Germline CDR1 and CDR2: MNHEY and SVGAGI. V lost 0 bases to trimming and J lost 0 bases, with 11 bases between them. The CDR3 loop spans 16 amino acids. The CDR3 protein is CASSYSPTATNYGYTF. CDR3 coding DNA: TGTGCCAGCAGTTACTCTCCGACAGCCACTAACTATGGCTACACCTTC.